Presented here are 24 T cell receptor beta chains from one specimen sequenced in a study of cytomegalovirus exposure and HLA in healthy donors (dated by TCRdb to about 2017). The protocol used for the library was the immunoSEQ multiplex PCR assay. The multiplex PCR relied on a mix of 60 forward primers for TCR Vbeta segments and 13 reverse primers for TCR Jbeta segments. The immuneACCESS repertoire file appears here via TCRdb, limited to in-frame rearrangements. These files lack a portion of the clones; in checked studies, under half of the deficit traces to unresolved V genes, and the cause of the others is not known. This sample is represented by about 160,000 clones; about 86% of them were singletons. Around 1.8% of the sample comes from the top ten. Sequenced input: PBMCs. These receptors were obtained from a woman between 18 and 29 years old in good health and CMV-seronegative.

This chain links TRBV5-1 with TRBJ1-2; 8 bases align to TRBD1. Germline lookup yields CDR1 SGHRS and CDR2 YFSETQ. The CDR3 loop spans 12 amino acids. V lost 4 bases, J lost 7 bases, and 3 bases stayed unmatched. CDR3 nucleotide sequence: TGCGCCAGCAGCCGGGGACAGGTTGGCTACACCTTC. Its translation is CASSRGQVGYTF.

The chain joins TRBV11-2 to TRBJ1-5; tentative D call: TRBD1 (6 bases). The CDR3 loop spans 15 amino acids. V gave up 5 bases and J gave up 0 bases, with 11 bases separating them. CDR1 and CDR2 from the germline V gene are SGHAT and FQNNGV. The CDR3 reads CASSPDRYSNQPQHF. The CDR3 DNA is TGTGCCAGCAGCCCGGACAGATATAGCAATCAGCCCCAGCATTTT.

J is TRBJ2-2 and V is TRBV18; TRBD1 aligns across 7 bases. The V gene end was trimmed by 3 bases and the J gene end by 6 bases; junction bases not matched to a gene: 4. Germline values: CDR1 KGHSH, CDR2 LQKENI. The CDR3 has 14 residues. CDR3 in amino acids: CASSPWDSPGELFF. The CDR3 region has the DNA TGTGCCAGCTCACCGTGGGACAGTCCCGGGGAGCTGTTTTTT.

V is TRBV18 and J is TRBJ2-3; D might be TRBD1 (5 bases). CDR3 length: 15 residues. Trimming pared 6 bases from V and 5 bases from J, leaving 18 bases between. The V gene's germline CDR1 is KGHSH and CDR2 LQKENI. The CDR3 DNA is TGTGCCAGCTCGAGTCCCCGGAGAAGGGGAGATACGCAGTATTTT. It is translated as CASSSPRRRGDTQYF. The whole variable domain, filled in from reference TRBV18 and TRBJ2-3, reads NAGVMQNPRHLVRRRGQEARLRCSPMKGHSHVYWYRQLPEEGLKFMVYLQKENIIDESGMPKERFSAEFPKEGPSILRIQQVVRGDSAAYFCASSSPRRRGDTQYFGPGTRLTVL.

The gene calls are TRBV5-1 and TRBJ2-3; D is unclear. Germline assignment: CDR1 SGHRS and CDR2 YFSETQ. This CDR3 comprises 11 residues. Between the trimmed V and J ends, which lost 6 bases and 2 bases, there was a span of 4 bases. The CDR3 here is CASTNTDTQYF. CDR3 coding DNA: TGCGCCAGCACCAACACAGATACGCAGTATTTT.

The chain uses TRBV5-4 and TRBJ2-3; 8 bases are shared with TRBD1. The germline CDR1 and CDR2 sequences are SGHNT and YYREEE (reference sequence). This CDR3 contains 15 residues. V lost 3 bases, J lost 2 bases, and 5 bases stayed unmatched. CDR3 protein: CASSSTGANTDTQYF. The CDR3 DNA sequence: TGTGCCAGCAGCTCGACAGGGGCCAACACAGATACGCAGTATTTT.

This sequence joins TRBV5-8 and TRBJ1-1; 9 bases map to TRBD1. This CDR3 spans 17 amino acids. Germline lookup yields CDR1 SGHTS and CDR2 YDEGEE. V was pared by 4 bases and J by 6 bases, with 16 bases of the junction left unmatched. This CDR3 is CASSTGGRTGVLAEAFF. The CDR3 DNA is TGTGCCAGCAGCACGGGGGGGCGGACAGGGGTGCTCGCTGAAGCTTTCTTT.

There are a few counts of this clone. This sequence joins TRBV6-4 and TRBJ2-1, with TRBD2 matching 16 bases. The CDR3 is 16 amino acids. Germline V gene sequence: CDR1 MRHNA, CDR2 SNTAGT. The V gene end was trimmed by 3 bases and the J gene end by 8 bases; junction bases not matched to a gene: 4. The CDR3 sequence is CASSEGTSGGADEQFF. CDR3 nucleotides: TGTGCCAGCAGTGAAGGGACTAGCGGGGGGGCGGATGAGCAGTTCTTC.

This chain links TRBV4-1 with TRBJ1-3, with a weak D call TRBD1 (5 bases). Germline V gene sequence: CDR1 MGHRA, CDR2 YSYEKL. V was trimmed by 3 bases and J by 0 bases, leaving 18 bases between them. The length of the CDR3 is 18 residues. In DNA, the CDR3 is TGCGCCAGCAGCCATCCCTGGGGGGGAATGGGCTCTGGAAACACCATATATTTT. It yields the protein CASSHPWGGMGSGNTIYF.

This clone was observed a handful of times. The chain employs TRBV19 and TRBJ1-3; D is unresolved. From germline, CDR1 is LNHDA and CDR2 SQIVND (reference sequence). CDR3 length: 13 amino acids. Trimming removed 7 bases at V and 0 bases at J, with 7 bases between. Here the CDR3 DNA reads TGTGCCAGTACAGTCTCCTCTGGAAACACCATATATTTT. This gives the protein CASTVSSGNTIYF.

The CDR3 spells CASSQDIAGGRETQYF. The CDR3 DNA follows: TGTGCCAGCAGCCAAGATATAGCGGGAGGACGAGAGACCCAGTACTTC. The rearrangement uses TRBV14 and TRBJ2-5; 10 nucleotides agree with TRBD2. In germline, CDR1 is SGHDN, CDR2 FVKESK. Unmatched junction bases numbered 5, after V lost 0 bases and J lost 4 bases. CDR3 length equals 16 residues.

The rearrangement uses TRBV5-1 and TRBJ1-3, with D tentatively TRBD1 (5 bases). The V end was cut by 3 bases, the J end by 0 bases, with 13 bases between. Germline CDR1 reads SGHRS; CDR2 reads YFSETQ. The CDR3 runs to 16 residues. The CDR3 protein is CASSSLGADSGNTIYF. The CDR3 region has the DNA TGCGCCAGCAGCTCTCTAGGGGCGGACTCTGGAAACACCATATATTTT.

The chain employs TRBV6-6 and TRBJ2-5; D not certain. V gave up 6 bases and J gave up 4 bases, with 9 bases separating them. The CDR3 contains 12 residues. Germline assignment: CDR1 MNHNY and CDR2 SVGAGI (reference sequence). CDR3 in amino acids: CASSSGRETQYF. In DNA form, the CDR3 reads TGTGCCAGCAGCTCAGGTAGAGAGACCCAGTACTTC.

This rearrangement joins TRBV5-1 to TRBJ2-5; D not certain. V shed 0 bases and J shed 11 bases, with 14 bases lying between them. CDR3 length: 13 amino acids. Germline loops: CDR1 SGHRS, CDR2 YFSETQ. In DNA, the CDR3 is TGCGCCAGCAGCTTGGCTTTTATCTCGCAGCAGTACTTC. This sequence encodes CASSLAFISQQYF.

The chain couples TRBV5-8 to TRBJ2-2; the match to TRBD1 covers 11 bases. The CDR3 totals 16 residues. From germline, CDR1 is SGHTS and CDR2 YDEGEE. V gave up 3 bases and J gave up 5 bases; unmatched junction bases: 6. The CDR3 spells CASSWPGQGGTGELFF. The CDR3 coding sequence is TGTGCCAGCAGCTGGCCGGGACAGGGGGGAACCGGGGAGCTGTTTTTT.

The rearrangement joins TRBV27 to TRBJ2-7; 11 nucleotides align to TRBD2. The CDR3 is made up of 17 amino acids. Germline V CDR1 and CDR2: MNHEY, SMNVEV (reference sequence). The junction had 11 bases not matched to a gene; V was cut back by 3 bases and J by 4 bases. The CDR3 bases are TGTGCCAGCAGTTTGGCCCTAGGAGGACTAGCGGGTTACGAGCAGTACTTC. Translating gives CASSLALGGLAGYEQYF.

The chain recombines TRBV27 with TRBJ1-2, with 7 bases lining up with TRBD1. This CDR3 is built from 16 residues. From germline, CDR1 is MNHEY and CDR2 SMNVEV (reference sequence). The V gene end was trimmed by 2 bases and the J gene end by 1 base; junction bases not matched to a gene: 7. CDR3 sequence: CASSLRAGGHNYGYTF. The CDR3 nucleotides read TGTGCCAGCAGTTTAAGGGCAGGGGGGCATAACTATGGCTACACCTTC.

This chain links TRBV5-1 with TRBJ2-3, with 7 bases that match TRBD1. Trimming cost V 7 bases and J 4 bases; bases outside gene matches: 6. Germline CDR1 is SGHRS and CDR2 is YFSETQ. The CDR3 spans 13 residues. The CDR3 bases are TGCGCCAGCGGGGACAGTCGAGCAGATACGCAGTATTTT. Translated: CASGDSRADTQYF. Filled out from reference TRBV5-1 and TRBJ2-3, the complete variable domain reads KAGVTQTPRYLIKTRGQQVTLSCSPISGHRSVSWYQQTPGQGLQFLFEYFSETQRNKGNFPGRFSGRQFSNSRSEMNVSTLELGDSALYLCASGDSRADTQYFGPGTRLTVL.

V and J are TRBV5-4 and TRBJ2-5, with D perhaps matching TRBD2 (5 bases). V was clipped by 1 base and J by 0 bases, with 13 bases between them. The length of the CDR3 is 16 residues. CDR1 is SGHNT and CDR2 is YYREEE in the germline V gene (reference sequence). CDR3 in DNA: TGTGCCAGCAGCTTGTATCTGAACGGGGACCAAGAGACCCAGTACTTC. Translation: CASSLYLNGDQETQYF.

This clone was observed a handful of times. This chain links TRBV6-4 with TRBJ2-2; TRBD2 agrees at 11 bases. The V gene's germline CDR1 is MRHNA and CDR2 SNTAGT. Trimming removed 2 bases from V and 1 base from J; junction bases left unmatched: 0. The length of the CDR3 is 16 residues. CDR3 residues: CASSDLAGGNTGELFF. The DNA of the CDR3 is TGTGCCAGCAGTGACCTAGCGGGAGGGAACACCGGGGAGCTGTTTTTT.

DNA of the CDR3: TGTGCCAGCACCAAACTAGCGGGGGGGGACAATGAGCAGTTCTTC. This translates into CASTKLAGGDNEQFF. This rearrangement joins TRBV6-5 to TRBJ2-1; the match to TRBD2 covers 13 bases. The ends lost 7 bases at V and 5 bases at J; junction bases unmatched: 5. CDR3 length: 15 residues. The V gene's germline CDR1 is MNHEY and CDR2 SVGAGI.

V usage is TRBV28 and J usage is TRBJ2-3; 7 nucleotides agree with TRBD1. CDR3 length equals 14 residues. The V gene end was trimmed by 3 bases and the J gene end by 3 bases; junction bases not matched to a gene: 3. Per germline, CDR1 MDHEN and CDR2 SYDVKM. CDR3 DNA: TGTGCCAGCAGTTTTGAGGGGGCGACAGATACGCAGTATTTT. This translates into CASSFEGATDTQYF.

V is TRBV15 and J is TRBJ2-7; a weak D match, TRBD1 (5 bases). This CDR3 contains 14 residues. V shed 0 bases and J shed 7 bases, with 13 bases lying between them. From germline, CDR1 is LNHNV and CDR2 YYDKDF (reference sequence). CDR3 sequence reads: CATSRDRVSWEQYF. The CDR3 nucleotides read TGTGCCACCAGCAGAGACAGGGTCAGTTGGGAGCAGTACTTC. Complete variable domain (other parts from reference TRBV15 and TRBJ2-7): DAMVIQNPRYQVTQFGKPVTLSCSQTLNHNVMYWYQQKSSQAPKLLFHYYDKDFNNEADTPDNFQSRRPNTSFCFLDIRSPGLGDTAMYLCATSRDRVSWEQYFGPGTRLTVT.

V gene TRBV6-1 combines with J gene TRBJ1-1; D is possibly TRBD1 (5 bases). This CDR3 spans 13 amino acids. The V gene's germline CDR1 is MNHNS and CDR2 SASEGT. Trimming stripped 10 bases from V and 1 base from J, with 13 bases between. CDR3 sequence (DNA): TGTGCCACTCGCCTCGACAGGAACACTGAAGCTTTCTTT. Amino acid sequence: CATRLDRNTEAFF.